What follows are 24 T cell receptor beta chains derived from one specimen sequenced in a study of T cells expressing NK-cell markers. TCRdb reprocessed the 5' RACE reads; each CDR3 protein has one entry and no DNA is given. The sample includes some 140,000 distinct CDR3 sequences. What was sequenced was blood T cells: a sorted CD56 or NKG2C T cell subset, CD4+ or CD8+ T cells, or bulk PBMC T cells (not recorded which). The receptor source for this set is a woman in her 50s in good health.

CDR3 region: CASSRERFKNIQYF. J is TRBJ2-4 and V is TRBV3-1; TCRdb's D call, TRBD1, is unchecked because there is no DNA. CDR3 size: 14 residues. Germline loops: CDR1 LGHDT, CDR2 YNNKEL (reference sequence).

This sequence joins TRBV24-1 and TRBJ2-1; TCRdb proposes TRBD2, but this gene call is untestable without DNA. The CDR3 extends over 13 amino acids. The germline V gene has CDR1 KGHDR and CDR2 SFDVKD. This chain's CDR3 is CATSDGGRDEQFF.

This rearrangement joins TRBV7-9 to TRBJ2-1. The CDR3 extends over 12 amino acids. Germline loops: CDR1 SEHNR, CDR2 FQNEAQ (reference sequence). CDR3 sequence: CASSLRDDEQFF.

The chain has TRBV9 and TRBJ2-1; absent DNA, TCRdb's TRBD2 call cannot be checked. There are 14 residues in the CDR3. Germline values: CDR1 SGDLS, CDR2 YYNGEE. CDR3 residues: CASSVGAGGNEQFF.

The gene calls are TRBV5-1 and TRBJ2-3. This CDR3 is 13 amino acids long. Germline V CDR1 and CDR2: SGHRS, YFSETQ. CDR3 sequence: CASKKPRTDTQYF.

The genes are TRBV28 and TRBJ2-1; checking the TCRdb D call of TRBD1 is not possible without DNA. Looked up from germline, CDR1 is MDHEN and CDR2 is SYDVKM. The CDR3 runs to 16 residues. The CDR3 here is CASSAKTGKGYNEQFF.

The chain links TRBV11-2 to TRBJ2-5; TCRdb lists TRBD1, though no DNA is available to test this call. This CDR3 region has 14 residues. Germline V lookup: CDR1 SGHAT, CDR2 FQNNGV. CDR3 amino acids: CASSSLPRGETQYF.

J is TRBJ2-3 and V is TRBV5-5; the TCRdb D gene call, TRBD1, has no DNA to confirm it. The germline V gene encodes CDR1 SGHKS and CDR2 YYEKEE (reference sequence). The CDR3 totals 17 residues. CDR3 sequence: CASRRRGTGSPTDTQYF.

The genes are TRBV12-3 or TRBV12-4 and TRBJ1-2; there is no DNA to check the TCRdb D call of TRBD1. The CDR3 totals 17 residues. CDR3: CASSLALDGRGSDGYTF.

CDR3 in amino acids: CAWRSIQGTGIAGELFF. The chain couples TRBV30 to TRBJ2-2; as DNA is missing, the TRBD1 call by TCRdb cannot be tested. Germline CDR1 GTSNPN, CDR2 SVGIG (reference sequence). The CDR3 runs to 17 residues.

The chain employs TRBV13 and TRBJ2-1. Germline V CDR1 and CDR2: PRHDT, FYEKMQ (reference sequence). The CDR3 has 15 amino acids. The CDR3 region is CASSADRSSYNEQFF.

The gene calls are TRBV12-3 or TRBV12-4 and TRBJ2-5. There are 14 residues in the CDR3. The CDR3 region is CASSDMDGQETQYF.

The chain joins TRBV12-3 or TRBV12-4 to TRBJ2-5; TCRdb returns TRBD1, unconfirmable since there is no DNA. The CDR3 runs to 17 residues. The CDR3 is CASSLALWGAHQETQYF.

The rearrangement uses TRBV11-2 and TRBJ2-1; TCRdb selects TRBD2, and the lack of DNA leaves this call unchecked. Per the germline V gene, CDR1 is SGHAT and CDR2 is FQNNGV. CDR3 size: 15 residues. The chain's CDR3 is CASSLDLEGLGEQFF.

This chain joins TRBV24-1 and TRBJ2-1; the D call of TRBD1 rests on TCRdb alone, since no DNA is present to check it. Germline assignment: CDR1 KGHDR and CDR2 SFDVKD. The CDR3 contains 15 residues. CDR3: CATSDPGTGNNEQFF.

The chain couples TRBV7-9 to TRBJ1-1. The CDR3 extends over 16 amino acids. CDR1 and CDR2 from the germline V gene are SEHNR and FQNEAQ (reference sequence). CDR3 sequence reads: CASSLVGHGLNTEAFF.

The rearrangement links TRBV12-3 or TRBV12-4 to TRBJ2-1; TCRdb gives TRBD2 as the D gene, but with no DNA this cannot be confirmed. This CDR3 is 19 amino acids long. Here the CDR3 reads CASSSPGLATQPIYNEQFF.

V is TRBV7-9 and J is TRBJ2-2; TCRdb picks TRBD1, but there is no DNA to check that call. This CDR3 contains 17 residues. CDR1 is SEHNR, CDR2 FQNEAQ, per germline (reference sequence). The CDR3 region is CASRSPPGQTNTGELFF.

The genes are TRBV7-9 and TRBJ2-7. Germline CDR1 SEHNR, CDR2 FQNEAQ (reference sequence). This CDR3 has 15 amino acids. The CDR3 spells CASSLESTYSYEQYF.

The rearrangement uses TRBV27 and TRBJ2-7; TCRdb's D call, TRBD1, is unchecked because there is no DNA. CDR3 length equals 15 residues. The germline gives CDR1 MNHEY, CDR2 SMNVEV (reference sequence). This chain's CDR3 is CASSTRSPFLGEQYF.

The rearrangement uses TRBV20-1 and TRBJ2-2; TCRdb's assignment of TRBD2 cannot be checked, as there is no DNA. CDR3 length equals 16 residues. The germline CDR1 and CDR2 sequences are DFQATT and SNEGSKA (reference sequence). CDR3 loop: CSARDSGGRNTGELFF.

The chain couples TRBV7-2 to TRBJ2-1; TCRdb proposes TRBD2, but this gene call is untestable without DNA. The V gene's germline CDR1 is SGHTA and CDR2 FQGNSA. The CDR3 loop spans 13 amino acids. This CDR3 is CASSLVYSDEQFF.

The J gene is TRBJ2-1, the V gene TRBV2; TCRdb's assignment of TRBD1 cannot be checked, as there is no DNA. CDR1 SNHLY and CDR2 FYNNEI come from the germline V gene. There are 13 residues in the CDR3. The CDR3 loop reads CASSDNEPGQHYF.

This chain joins TRBV7-9 and TRBJ1-5; TCRdb reports TRBD1, a call that lacks DNA to check it against. The length of the CDR3 is 16 residues. Germline V gene data show CDR1 as SEHNR and CDR2 as FQNEAQ (reference sequence). CDR3 residues: CASSPTGTGGDQPQHF.